Each of the 3 T cell receptor beta chains below was sequenced from the same sample in a study of low-dose radiotherapy and immunotherapy resistance in tumors. Gene-specific TRAV and TRBV primers were used for first-strand cDNA, covering alpha and beta chains. Amplification of TCRs used a constant-region primer and V-primer adapter for about 18 PCR cycles. TCRdb redid the calling of the reads with MiXCR, one entry per CDR3 protein. The sample yields more than 85,000 distinct CDR3 sequences, around 9.2% seen once. Time point specified: before trial treatment. The sample was PBMCs, taken before treatment. The receptors here all came from a male donor with prostate cancer.

This clonotype was picked up many times. This sequence joins TRBV11-2 and TRBJ2-5, with 7 bases lining up with TRBD1. The CDR3 spans 15 residues. Germline values: CDR1 SGHAT, CDR2 FQNNGV. V trimming: 7 bases; J trimming: 1 base; junction bases outside the gene matches: 9. CDR3: CASTPKGTVQETQYF. The CDR3 DNA reads as TGTGCCAGCACCCCCAAAGGGACAGTCCAAGAGACCCAGTACTTC.

This clonotype was seen at least ten times. This sequence joins TRBV4-1 and TRBJ2-1, with TRBD2 matching over 7 bases. CDR3 length: 14 amino acids. V lost 6 bases and J lost 2; bases outside the gene matches: 4. In germline, CDR1 is MGHRA, CDR2 YSYEKL. Here the CDR3 reads CASRVLATYNEQFF. CDR3 bases: TGCGCCAGCAGGGTACTAGCGACCTACAATGAGCAGTTCTTC.

This clonotype was detected only a few times. The CDR3 nucleotides read TGTGCCAGCACCCCCCACGCGAACACCGGGGAGCTGTTTTTT. Protein sequence: CASTPHANTGELFF. The chain recombines TRBV6-6 with TRBJ2-2; unclear D gene. Germline CDR1 MNHNY, CDR2 SVGAGI (reference sequence). Trimming shortened V by 7 bases and J by 0 bases, and 9 bases separated the two germline ends. This CDR3 is built from 14 residues.